A selection of T cell receptor beta chains follows, all from one sample in a study of technical replicates of blood from a handful of donors. The assay was immunoSEQ multiplex PCR, and TCRdb's table has in-frame clones only and misses some. The data show some 89,000 clones, with approximately 94% seen just once and less than 0.35% held by the top ten. Specimen: T cells isolated from PBMCs. The receptors were gathered from a human donor in good health. The CDR3 runs from the conserved cysteine through the conserved F or W. The D gene is left open where the match is weak. Clone size is stated in some rows and not others, as once, few, many or a class when expanded.

cdr3_length,j_call,clone_size,v_call,d_call,cdr3_nt,cdr3_aa
15,TRBJ2-1,NA,TRBV9,TRBD1,TGTGCCAGCAGCGTAGCTGGGACAGAGTACAATGAGCAGTTCTTC,CASSVAGTEYNEQFF
14,TRBJ1-2,NA,TRBV18,NA,TGTGCCAGCTCACCAGGTAACGGAGTCTATGGCTACACCTTC,CASSPGNGVYGYTF
19,TRBJ2-2,once,TRBV4-3,TRBD2,TGCGCCAGCAGCCAAGACACTAGGGGACTAGTCGGTAATAGCGGGGAGCTGTTTTTT,CASSQDTRGLVGNSGELFF
15,TRBJ2-7,NA,TRBV2,TRBD2,TGTGCCAGCAGCGTTGAAGCGGGAAAGGGCTACGAGCAGTACTTC,CASSVEAGKGYEQYF
15,TRBJ1-1,NA,TRBV7-3,NA,TGTGCCAGCAGCTTAACGGTAGGAGGCGCGACTGAAGCTTTCTTT,CASSLTVGGATEAFF
15,TRBJ2-2,NA,TRBV19,TRBD1,TGTGCCAGTAGTTATCAGGGGGCGAACACCGGGGAGCTGTTTTTT,CASSYQGANTGELFF
15,TRBJ1-2,NA,TRBV9,TRBD1,TGTGCCAGCAGCTTCACCTCGAAGACAGGGAAAGGCTACACCTTC,CASSFTSKTGKGYTF
16,TRBJ2-5,NA,TRBV7-9,TRBD1,TGTGCCAGCAGCCCCCGGGTCGGGACAGGTCAAGAGACCCAGTACTTC,CASSPRVGTGQETQYF
14,TRBJ1-1,NA,TRBV4-1,NA,TGCGCCAGCAGCCGCCTAGGGGGAGGGACTGAAGCTTTCTTT,CASSRLGGGTEAFF
16,TRBJ1-4,NA,TRBV4-2,NA,TGTGCCAGCAGCCAAGAGCTTAAGGAGGCTAATGAAAAACTGTTTTTT,CASSQELKEANEKLFF
11,TRBJ2-7,NA,TRBV6-1,NA,TGTGCCAGCAGTGAGTCATACGAGCAGTACTTC,CASSESYEQYF
15,TRBJ2-7,NA,TRBV7-3,TRBD2,TGTGCCAGCAGTAAAGGCAGCGGGAGCTCCTACGAGCAGTACTTC,CASSKGSGSSYEQYF
14,TRBJ2-1,once,TRBV4-2,NA,TGTGCCAGCAGCCAAGAAGCTAGCGCCAATGAGCAGTTCTTC,CASSQEASANEQFF
11,TRBJ1-2,once,TRBV19,NA,TGTGCCAGTAAGTCCTGGGCAGGCTACACCTTC,CASKSWAGYTF
15,TRBJ1-2,NA,TRBV6-1,NA,TGTGCCAGCAGACCCGAGGGGGGGCGGAGCGGGGGCTACACCTTC,CASRPEGGRSGGYTF
20,TRBJ2-2,NA,TRBV7-3,TRBD2,TGTGCCAGCAGCTTAACTGGCCGGGATAAAGCGGGGAGATGGACCGGGGAGCTGTTTTTT,CASSLTGRDKAGRWTGELFF
16,TRBJ2-7,few,TRBV15,TRBD2,TGTGCCACCAGCCCTTCCGACCCCGCGGGAGTTCTCGAGCAGTACTTC,CATSPSDPAGVLEQYF
15,TRBJ1-3,NA,TRBV4-3,NA,TGCGCCAGCAGCCAATTTCGGGGATCTGGAAACACCATATATTTT,CASSQFRGSGNTIYF
15,TRBJ2-2,NA,TRBV10-2,NA,TGCGCCAGCAGTTTGTCCAGGTCGAACACCGGGGAGCTGTTTTTT,CASSLSRSNTGELFF
14,TRBJ2-7,NA,TRBV7-2,NA,TGTGCCAGCAGCACCGGGTGGGGCACCTACGAGCAGTACTTC,CASSTGWGTYEQYF
14,TRBJ1-1,NA,TRBV7-9,TRBD1,TGTGCCAGCAGCCTACAGGGGGTGAACACTGAAGCTTTCTTT,CASSLQGVNTEAFF
13,TRBJ2-1,NA,TRBV10-3,NA,TGTGCCATCTCCGGCAGGGTGAACAATGAGCAGTTCTTC,CAISGRVNNEQFF
14,TRBJ2-2,NA,TRBV23-1,NA,TGCGCCAGCAGCCGGGAGTACGACACCGGGGAGCTGTTTTTT,CASSREYDTGELFF
13,TRBJ2-7,NA,TRBV2,TRBD1,TGTGCCAGTCTCCGGGACAGGGGCCACGAGCAGTACTTC,CASLRDRGHEQYF
14,TRBJ1-1,NA,TRBV6-6,NA,TGTGCCAGCAGTTATACCGGACATTACACTGAAGCTTTCTTT,CASSYTGHYTEAFF
14,TRBJ1-1,NA,TRBV9,TRBD1,TGTGCCAGCAACCCTACAGGGGCTGACACTGAAGCTTTCTTT,CASNPTGADTEAFF
14,TRBJ2-2,NA,TRBV7-3,NA,TGTGCCAGCGGGGAGGCTCTGAACACCGGGGAGCTGTTTTTT,CASGEALNTGELFF
13,TRBJ1-1,NA,TRBV19,NA,TGTGCCAGCCTCCGGACAGCGAACACTGAAGCTTTCTTT,CASLRTANTEAFF
14,TRBJ2-7,NA,TRBV6-1,NA,TGTGCCAGCAGTGAACAGGGGAGCCCCTACGAGCAGTACTTC,CASSEQGSPYEQYF
15,TRBJ2-5,once,TRBV2,NA,TGTGCCAGCAGTGAAGCGCAGGGCAGACAAGAGACCCAGTACTTC,CASSEAQGRQETQYF
14,TRBJ2-1,NA,TRBV9,NA,TGTGCCAGCAGCGTAGCGGGAGCGATCCATGAGCAGTTCTTC,CASSVAGAIHEQFF
14,TRBJ1-1,NA,TRBV18,NA,TGTGCCAGCTCACCAGGACAGACCGTCACTGAAGCTTTCTTT,CASSPGQTVTEAFF
15,TRBJ1-1,NA,TRBV7-2,NA,TGTGCCAGCAGCTTAGCGCAGGGTCTGAACACTGAAGCTTTCTTT,CASSLAQGLNTEAFF
13,TRBJ1-5,NA,TRBV5-4,NA,TGTGCCAGCAGCCTGGACCTAAATCAGCCCCAGCATTTT,CASSLDLNQPQHF
14,TRBJ2-5,NA,TRBV5-4,NA,TGTGCCAGCAGCTGGAGGTCAGCAGGAGAGACCCAGTACTTC,CASSWRSAGETQYF
17,TRBJ2-2,NA,TRBV10-3,TRBD2,TGTGCCATCAGTGGGTCTAGCGGGGCTTCGAACACCGGGGAGCTGTTTTTT,CAISGSSGASNTGELFF
13,TRBJ2-7,NA,TRBV6-5,NA,TGTGCCAGCGGTAGGACTAATTACTACGAGCAGTACTTC,CASGRTNYYEQYF
15,TRBJ2-7,once,TRBV5-1,NA,TGCGCCAGCAGGCTGCTGGAAGCGGGCAGGTACGAGCAGTACTTC,CASRLLEAGRYEQYF
15,TRBJ1-2,NA,TRBV19,NA,TGTGCCAGTAGCCCAATCGCCAGGGGCGCATATGGCTACACCTTC,CASSPIARGAYGYTF
12,TRBJ2-7,once,TRBV29-1,TRBD2,TGCAGCGTGGGAGGGAACTCCTACGAGCAGTACTTC,CSVGGNSYEQYF
13,TRBJ1-1,NA,TRBV18,NA,TGTGCCAGCTCACCCTCGGGGAACACTGAAGCTTTCTTT,CASSPSGNTEAFF
14,TRBJ2-7,NA,TRBV9,TRBD2,TGTGCCAGGGATCGAGTGGGACTAGCATCCGAGCAGTACTTC,CARDRVGLASEQYF
14,TRBJ1-6,NA,TRBV14,NA,TGTGCCAGCAGCCAAGCTTACTATAATTCACCCCTCCACTTT,CASSQAYYNSPLHF
11,TRBJ2-7,once,TRBV19,NA,TGTGCCAGTAACGCAGGATACGAGCAGTACTTC,CASNAGYEQYF
15,TRBJ1-4,NA,TRBV19,TRBD1,TGTGCCAGTAGTATAGGGGACAGAACTAATGAAAAACTGTTTTTT,CASSIGDRTNEKLFF
15,TRBJ2-7,NA,TRBV7-8,TRBD2,TGTGCCAGCAGCTTCAGTACTAGCGGGGCCTACGAGCAGTACTTC,CASSFSTSGAYEQYF
13,TRBJ1-2,NA,TRBV7-3,NA,TGTGCCAGCAGCTCCTCAGACAGCTATGGCTACACCTTC,CASSSSDSYGYTF
14,TRBJ2-3,NA,TRBV29-1,NA,TGCAGCGCCCATAAACTAGGTTCCACAGATACGCAGTATTTT,CSAHKLGSTDTQYF
13,TRBJ1-2,NA,TRBV6-4,TRBD1,TGTGCCAGCAGTGAAGACAGGGGCAAGGGCTACACCTTC,CASSEDRGKGYTF
17,TRBJ2-5,NA,TRBV4-3,NA,TGCGCCAGCAGCCAAGACCCCCCGAGTGGGAGTGGTGAGACCCAGTACTTC,CASSQDPPSGSGETQYF
15,TRBJ2-2,NA,TRBV7-9,NA,TGTGCCAGCAGCTTTTTCCAGACGAACACCGGGGAGCTGTTTTTT,CASSFFQTNTGELFF
14,TRBJ2-7,NA,TRBV5-8,TRBD1,TGTGCCAGCAGCTGGGGGACAGGGGAGGGCGAGCAGTACTTC,CASSWGTGEGEQYF
13,TRBJ2-6,once,TRBV29-1,NA,TGCAGCGTTGAGGGGAGAGGGGCCAACGTCCTGACTTTC,CSVEGRGANVLTF
18,TRBJ2-7,NA,TRBV11-2,TRBD2,TGTGCCAGCAGCTTTAGGCCGGGACTAGCGGGAGAAGGGGTCGAGCAGTACTTC,CASSFRPGLAGEGVEQYF
13,TRBJ2-5,NA,TRBV6-4,TRBD1,TGTGCCAGCAGCCGAGACAGGGGAGAGACCCAGTACTTC,CASSRDRGETQYF
14,TRBJ1-6,NA,TRBV10-3,TRBD1,TGTGCCATCAGTGAGTCGACAGGGAGTACACCCCTCCACTTT,CAISESTGSTPLHF
14,TRBJ2-1,NA,TRBV5-6,NA,TGTGCCAGCAGCTTGGAGCGGAAGTGGCATGAGCAGTTCTTC,CASSLERKWHEQFF
13,TRBJ2-2,NA,TRBV4-1,NA,TGCGCCAGCAGCCAGTTTTCGGGCGGGGAGCTGTTTTTT,CASSQFSGGELFF
17,TRBJ2-7,NA,TRBV27,TRBD1,TGTGCCAGCAGTTTACTCCCCCCCGGGACAGGGACCTACGAGCAGTACTTC,CASSLLPPGTGTYEQYF